Listed below are T cell receptor beta chains from one sample, sequenced in a study of CD8 T cells in Susac syndrome. MiXCR was run by TCRdb on the immunoSEQ multiplex PCR reads, yielding one entry per CDR3 protein. There are approximately 120,000 distinct CDR3 sequences in the sample; around 90% occur only once, and 0.24% lies in the top ten. Material for sequencing was CD8+ T cells from PBMCs. These receptors were obtained from a human donor with multiple sclerosis. Each CDR3 is given with its conserved first and last residue. A D gene is named only where the DNA matches it firmly. Size values are once, few and many counts, or a class for expanded clones, and some rows have none.

>TRBJ2-7|once|TRBD2|TRBV2
CASSEGVSGSPHSYEQYF
TGTGCCAGCAGTGAGGGGGTTAGCGGGAGTCCCCACTCCTACGAGCAGTACTTC
>TRBJ2-5|-|TRBD1|TRBV4-1
CASSQGDRGFGTQYF
TGCGCCAGCAGCCAAGGGGACAGGGGGTTTGGGACCCAGTACTTC
>TRBJ2-5|-|-|TRBV30
CAWTDRETQYF
TGTGCCTGGACTGATAGGGAGACCCAGTACTTC
>TRBJ1-5|-|-|TRBV20-1
CSARDLRTPIKGNQPQHF
TGCAGTGCTAGAGATCTGAGGACCCCGATTAAGGGCAATCAGCCCCAGCATTTT
>TRBJ2-3|-|-|TRBV11-2
CASSLDRNTDTQYF
TGTGCCAGCAGCTTAGACCGAAACACAGATACGCAGTATTTT
>TRBJ2-3|-|-|TRBV27
CASSQDWAVGTDTQYF
TGTGCCAGCAGTCAGGACTGGGCGGTGGGCACAGATACGCAGTATTTT
>TRBJ2-7|-|-|TRBV29-1
CSVVLRMSSEQYF
TGCAGCGTTGTTCTTAGGATGTCCTCCGAGCAGTACTTC
>TRBJ2-5|once|TRBD2|TRBV19
CASSMVAGGPETQYF
TGTGCCAGTAGTATGGTAGCGGGAGGGCCAGAGACCCAGTACTTC
>TRBJ2-2|-|-|TRBV7-8
CASAGGLTGELFF
TGTGCCAGCGCTGGCGGGCTCACCGGGGAGCTGTTTTTT
>TRBJ2-3|-|TRBD2|TRBV7-9
CASSLSLAGGPTDTQYF
TGTGCCAGCAGCTTAAGCCTAGCGGGAGGGCCGACAGATACGCAGTATTTT
>TRBJ2-5|-|-|TRBV11-2
CASSPGWGQETQYF
TGTGCCAGCAGCCCAGGGTGGGGGCAAGAGACCCAGTACTTC
>TRBJ2-7|few|-|TRBV7-2
CASSLSPGNYEQYF
TGTGCCAGCAGCTTAAGCCCGGGAAACTACGAGCAGTACTTC
>TRBJ1-5|once|-|TRBV7-2
CASSPDSHPNQPQHF
TGTGCCAGCAGCCCGGACAGCCACCCGAATCAGCCCCAGCATTTT
>TRBJ2-2|-|TRBD2|TRBV12-3/TRBV12-4
CASTSGGLAGSDGELFF
TGTGCCAGCACCTCAGGGGGACTAGCGGGCTCTGACGGGGAGCTGTTTTTT
>TRBJ2-7|-|-|TRBV7-9
CASSLVSGSYEQYF
TGTGCCAGCAGCTTAGTATCAGGGTCCTACGAGCAGTACTTC
>TRBJ2-2|once|-|TRBV28
CASSLTTLDGELFF
TGTGCCAGCAGTTTAACTACCCTTGACGGGGAGCTGTTTTTT
>TRBJ2-7|-|-|TRBV7-9
CASSFVDYEQYF
TGTGCCAGCAGCTTTGTTGACTACGAGCAGTACTTC
>TRBJ1-2|-|-|TRBV27
CASSLTAGDYGYTF
TGTGCCAGCAGTTTAACAGCCGGGGACTATGGCTACACCTTC
>TRBJ1-1|-|-|TRBV30
CAWKRRTEAFF
TGTGCCTGGAAGCGGAGAACTGAAGCTTTCTTT
>TRBJ2-7|-|-|TRBV18
CASSPPSGGYYEQYF
TGTGCCAGCTCACCACCTTCAGGGGGGTACTACGAGCAGTACTTC
>TRBJ1-2|-|-|TRBV5-6
CASSLMGSGYTF
TGTGCCAGCAGCTTGATGGGTTCTGGCTACACCTTC
>TRBJ2-3|-|-|TRBV2
CASRGESTDTQYF
TGTGCCAGCAGGGGGGAGAGCACAGATACGCAGTATTTT
>TRBJ2-7|-|TRBD1|TRBV20-1
CSAIYLGQGNYEQYF
TGCAGTGCTATCTACCTGGGACAGGGAAACTACGAGCAGTACTTC
>TRBJ2-7|-|TRBD2|TRBV5-6
CASSPTSGSPYEQYF
TGTGCCAGCAGCCCGACTAGCGGGAGTCCCTACGAGCAGTACTTC
>TRBJ1-5|-|TRBD1|TRBV15
CATSADRGGNQPQHF
TGTGCCACCAGCGCGGACAGGGGTGGCAATCAGCCCCAGCATTTT
>TRBJ1-2|once|-|TRBV5-1
CASSGNPTVPNSQYGYTF
TGCGCCAGCAGCGGCAATCCAACAGTTCCCAACTCCCAATATGGCTACACCTTC
>TRBJ2-7|-|-|TRBV25-1
CASSEYVGASSYEQYF
TGTGCCAGCAGTGAATATGTAGGGGCAAGCTCCTACGAGCAGTACTTC
>TRBJ2-7|-|TRBD2|TRBV19
CASSSGGRALSYEQYF
TGTGCCAGTAGTTCGGGGGGAAGAGCCCTATCCTACGAGCAGTACTTC
>TRBJ2-7|-|-|TRBV7-9
CASSGASTYEQYF
TGTGCCAGCAGCGGGGCTTCTACCTACGAGCAGTACTTC
>TRBJ1-2|-|TRBD1|TRBV7-9
CASSLADRGFYGYTF
TGTGCCAGCAGCTTAGCCGACAGGGGATTCTATGGCTACACCTTC
>TRBJ2-1|-|-|TRBV19
CASISFGSDEQFF
TGTGCCAGTATCTCCTTCGGGAGCGATGAGCAGTTCTTC
>TRBJ2-7|-|TRBD2|TRBV7-8
CASSSSGSSYEQYF
TGTGCCAGCAGCTCTAGCGGGAGCTCCTACGAGCAGTACTTC
>TRBJ2-1|-|TRBD2|TRBV20-1
CSARTSGSTHNEQFF
TGCAGTGCTAGGACTAGCGGGAGTACCCACAATGAGCAGTTCTTC
>TRBJ2-1|-|-|TRBV27
CASSLFREDPNNEQFF
TGTGCCAGCAGTTTATTCAGGGAGGATCCCAACAATGAGCAGTTCTTC
>TRBJ2-7|few|TRBD2|TRBV6-5
CASSVGLAYEQYF
TGTGCCAGCAGTGTGGGACTAGCGTACGAGCAGTACTTC
>TRBJ2-5|-|TRBD2|TRBV13
CASSLFGGAGETQYF
TGTGCCAGCAGCCTCTTCGGGGGGGCTGGTGAGACCCAGTACTTC
>TRBJ2-7|-|TRBD2|TRBV5-6
CASIPAGGANEQYF
TGTGCCAGCATTCCCGCCGGGGGGGCGAACGAGCAGTACTTC
>TRBJ2-2|-|-|TRBV27
CASSQGGGSGELFF
TGTGCCAGCAGTCAAGGTGGGGGGTCCGGGGAGCTGTTTTTT
>TRBJ2-7|-|-|TRBV7-8
CASSLVGTPPYEQYF
TGTGCCAGCAGCTTAGTTGGAACCCCGCCCTACGAGCAGTACTTC
>TRBJ1-2|-|-|TRBV7-8
CASSLDQAHPYGYTF
TGTGCCAGCAGCTTAGACCAGGCCCACCCTTATGGCTACACCTTC
>TRBJ2-7|-|-|TRBV7-9
CASSLPPSRTEQYF
TGTGCCAGCAGCCTACCCCCTTCTCGGACCGAGCAGTACTTC
>TRBJ2-7|-|-|TRBV10-3
CAISEGSGAYEQYF
TGTGCCATCAGTGAGGGGTCAGGGGCCTACGAGCAGTACTTC
>TRBJ2-7|-|TRBD1|TRBV30
CAWTQGAYEQYF
TGTGCCTGGACGCAGGGGGCTTACGAGCAGTACTTC